The T cell receptor (beta chain) under discussion was sequenced for a study of T-cell memory formation after mild COVID-19 (TCRdb year 2021). Study-wide context: Most TCR sequence clusters were specific to one of the two donors. In a couple of donors, T-cell clones that expanded and contracted after mild COVID-19 were tracked by sequencing TCRalpha and TCRbeta repertoires over time. Two young, previously healthy adult volunteers made up the cohort, one male and one female. Overall study results and their limits: Contracting CD4+ clones turned up mainly in the CM and EM memory subsets, whereas EMRA was where CD8+ clones were enriched. The detection of some responding clones in pre-infection memory suggests that pre-existing cross-reactive memory T cells joined the SARS-CoV-2 response. From day 15 to 85, contracting clones showed balanced CD4/CD8 phenotypes, whereas a second wave of clones that expanded from day 15 to 37 leaned towards CD4+. Only a couple of mild cases were covered in the study, and larger cohorts including severe cases with pre-infection samples were considered necessary. Whether the second-wave clones peaking on day 37 were SARS-CoV-2 specific was not confirmed.

These reads were obtained on an Illumina NovaSeq 6000. TCRalpha and TCRbeta cDNA libraries were constructed by 5'RACE with constant-segment primers, with sample barcodes and unique molecular identifiers being introduced. Trizol reagent was used to extract RNA from every sample. Library amplification was performed in two PCR steps, and a second sample barcode and Illumina TruSeq adapters were introduced in the second step. Libraries were sequenced on an Illumina NovaSeq with 2 x 150 bp paired-end reads. The authors processed their data as follows. With migec v1.2.7, reads were demultiplexed and then collapsed into UMI-guided consensus sequences. With mixcr v2.1.11, UMI consensuses were aligned to TRA and TRB V and J templates and assembled into clonotypes. A clonotype was counted as expanded or contracted only when both edgeR and NoisET called the clonotype significant, with the noise models trained on biological replicates. For edgeR calls, the cutoffs were a false discovery rate-adjusted p below 0.01 and a log2 fold-change threshold of 1. As an exploratory analysis of dynamics, PCA with hierarchical clustering was applied to max-normalized trajectories of the 1000 most abundant clonotypes. Each responding clone was given a CD4 or CD8 phenotype based on the CD4+ and CD8+ repertoires, which had been sequenced separately. The raw public data were reprocessed by TCRdb itself: fastp quality trimming at Q25, MiXCR clonotype calling, in-frame beta chains only. For every CDR3 protein sequence, its rows merge into one entry that carries the most common genes and DNA. The V and J calls come from TCRdb's annotation, not from the publication. For this sample there are 280,000 or so distinct CDR3 sequences; roughly 8.2% appear just once. About 20% of the sample is in the top ten clones.

CDR3 length: 15 amino acids, cysteine to phenylalanine. Of the read, only the CDR3 DNA is kept; its 45 bases are in frame from base 1. V and J lose 3 bases and 11 bases, and a span of 21 bases separates them. Ficoll-Paque density gradient centrifugation was used to isolate PBMCs. This clonotype was recorded a few times. What antigen it recognizes has not been identified. Nothing much larger sits one base from this clone, and base qualities are not available. The TCR comes from a man aged 18 to 29 who had mild COVID-19 (a few samples of this study predate the infection). The sample titles of this study are shuffled in the database, so cell type and time point are left out; the donor was told from shared clones. The sample taken for sequencing was PBMCs or a T cell subset sorted from them (not recorded which). The receptor chain draws on TRBV12-3 or TRBV12-4 and TRBJ2-3; the D region is possibly TRBD1 or TRBD2, each matching across 5 bases. The base sequence is TGTGCCAGCAGTTTTGGGGGACCGGGCCCCGTTGAGCAGTATTTT. This yields the protein CASSFGGPGPVEQYF.